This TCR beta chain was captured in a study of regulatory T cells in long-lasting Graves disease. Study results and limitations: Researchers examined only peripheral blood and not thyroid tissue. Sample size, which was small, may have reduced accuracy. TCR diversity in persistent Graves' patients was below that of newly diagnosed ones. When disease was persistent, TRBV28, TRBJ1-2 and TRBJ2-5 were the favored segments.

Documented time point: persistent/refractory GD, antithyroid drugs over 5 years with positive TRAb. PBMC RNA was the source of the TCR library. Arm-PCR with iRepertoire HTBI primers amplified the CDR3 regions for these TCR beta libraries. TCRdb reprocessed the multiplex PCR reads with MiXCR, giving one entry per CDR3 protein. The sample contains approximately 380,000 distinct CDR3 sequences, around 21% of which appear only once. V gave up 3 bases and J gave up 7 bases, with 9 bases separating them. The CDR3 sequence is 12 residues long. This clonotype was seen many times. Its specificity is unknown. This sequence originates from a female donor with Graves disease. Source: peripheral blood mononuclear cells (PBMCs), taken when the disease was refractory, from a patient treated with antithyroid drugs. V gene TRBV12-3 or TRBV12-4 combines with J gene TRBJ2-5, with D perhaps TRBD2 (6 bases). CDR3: CASSFGSGTQYF. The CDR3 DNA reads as TGTGCCAGCAGTTTTGGTAGCGGGACCCAGTACTTC.